A selection of T cell receptor beta chains follows, all from one sample in a study of OX40 agonist ivuxolimab in advanced cancers. Sequencing used immunoSEQ multiplex PCR; TCRdb keeps in-frame clones, though not all of them. The data contain 82,000 or so clones, roughly nine tenths of them singletons. The source was CD4+ or CD8+ T cells sorted from blood, collected in a trial of the OX40 agonist ivuxolimab. Receptors originate from an adult with an advanced solid tumor such as melanoma, head and neck, liver or kidney cancer. CDR3s include the opening cysteine and the closing phenylalanine or tryptophan. D genes are given only for firm matches. Rows give clone size only sometimes, using once, few, many, or a class for an expanded clone.

CDR3nt,CDR3aa,abundance,d_gene,v_gene,j_gene
TGTGCCAGAAGCCGTCGGGGACTAGCGGGCGTACTCTCCTACGAGCAGTACTTC,CARSRRGLAGVLSYEQYF,-,TRBD2,TRBV5-3,TRBJ2-7
TGCGCCAGCAGTTTGAGGCAGGGAAGCGAGCAGTACTTC,CASSLRQGSEQYF,-,-,TRBV5-1,TRBJ2-7
TGTGCCAGCAGCTTAAATCCAGGGGACAATCAGCCCCAGCATTTT,CASSLNPGDNQPQHF,-,-,TRBV7-9,TRBJ1-5
TGCGCCAGCAGCCCCACAGGGGGGAACACTGAAGCTTTCTTT,CASSPTGGNTEAFF,-,TRBD1,TRBV5-1,TRBJ1-1
TGTGCCAGCTCTCCTGGACAGGGACCTCAGCCCCAGCATTTT,CASSPGQGPQPQHF,few,TRBD1,TRBV18,TRBJ1-5
TGTGCCAGCAGTGAGCGCGTAGGAGTCCGGGAGACCCAGTACTTC,CASSERVGVRETQYF,-,-,TRBV6-1,TRBJ2-5
TGCGCCAGCAGCCTGGGGACTAGCGGTCCTCCAACCTACGAGCAGTACTTC,CASSLGTSGPPTYEQYF,-,TRBD2,TRBV4-1,TRBJ2-7
TGTGCCTGGAGGGGGGGCAATCAGCCCCAGCATTTT,CAWRGGNQPQHF,-,-,TRBV30,TRBJ1-5
TGTGCCAGCTCAGCCATGGAGGGTTCCAATGAGCAGTTCTTC,CASSAMEGSNEQFF,-,-,TRBV18,TRBJ2-1
TGTGCCAGCAGCTCTCTAGGGGACGGAAACTCTGGGGCCAACGTCCTGACTTTC,CASSSLGDGNSGANVLTF,once,-,TRBV5-5,TRBJ2-6
TGTGCCAGCAGTCTTGACAGGGGCTACGAGCAGTACTTC,CASSLDRGYEQYF,-,TRBD1,TRBV6-6,TRBJ2-7
TGTGCCAGCAGCTTAGCAGGGACGGTCTCCTACGAGCAGTACTTC,CASSLAGTVSYEQYF,-,-,TRBV11-2,TRBJ2-7
TGTGCCAGCAGTTTACTGCGTGAAAAACTGTTTTTT,CASSLLREKLFF,once,-,TRBV28,TRBJ1-4
TGTGCCAGCAGTTTAGTAAGGTCTCCACAAGAGACCCAGTACTTC,CASSLVRSPQETQYF,-,-,TRBV27,TRBJ2-5
TGTGCCAGCAGTACCTGGGGACAGCAAGAGACCCAGTACTTC,CASSTWGQQETQYF,few,TRBD1,TRBV2,TRBJ2-5
TGTGCCAGCAGCCCGCAGGGTTCCTCTGGAAACACCATATATTTT,CASSPQGSSGNTIYF,-,-,TRBV14,TRBJ1-3
TGTGCCAGCAGTGACGGGAGAGCTAGCAATCAGCCCCAGCATTTT,CASSDGRASNQPQHF,-,-,TRBV6-1,TRBJ1-5
TGTGCCAGTAGTGTGGACAGTAACTATGGCTACACCTTC,CASSVDSNYGYTF,-,-,TRBV19,TRBJ1-2
TGTGCCAGCAGCTTAAGGGCATTAGGAAACACCATATATTTT,CASSLRALGNTIYF,-,-,TRBV7-9,TRBJ1-3
TGCGCCAGCAGCTTGTCAGTGACCGGAGAGGAGCAGTTCTTC,CASSLSVTGEEQFF,-,-,TRBV5-1,TRBJ2-1
TGTGCCAGCAGCCACGTGGGGGATGGTCTTCAGCCCCAGCATTTT,CASSHVGDGLQPQHF,-,-,TRBV7-3,TRBJ1-5
TGTGCCAGCAGCGGAACGACAGGGTATGGAAACACCATATATTTT,CASSGTTGYGNTIYF,-,TRBD1,TRBV13,TRBJ1-3
TGTGCCAGCAGCTCCCGGGACAGGTCTTCACCCCTCCACTTT,CASSSRDRSSPLHF,-,TRBD1,TRBV5-6,TRBJ1-6
TGTGCCAGCAGTTTAAGAGACCGGGACAGGGTCAACGAGCAGTACTTC,CASSLRDRDRVNEQYF,once,TRBD1,TRBV27,TRBJ2-7
TGTGCCAGCAGTGAATATCCGTTCAGGGCAACTAATGAAAAACTGTTTTTT,CASSEYPFRATNEKLFF,-,-,TRBV6-1,TRBJ1-4
TGTGCCAGTAGTATTCAGCCTTCTGGGGCCAACGTCCTGACTTTC,CASSIQPSGANVLTF,-,-,TRBV19,TRBJ2-6
TGCAGTGCTAGTCCTCCGGAGACCCAGTACTTC,CSASPPETQYF,-,-,TRBV20-1,TRBJ2-5
TGTGCCTGGAGTGTCAGAGGGGGCGTCTATAATTCACCCCTCCACTTT,CAWSVRGGVYNSPLHF,-,TRBD1,TRBV30,TRBJ1-6
TGTGCCAGCTCTCCGGGACAGGGGACAGATACGCAGTATTTT,CASSPGQGTDTQYF,-,TRBD1,TRBV18,TRBJ2-3
TGTGCCAGCAGCTCGGGACTAGCGGGCCTCAATGAGCAGTTCTTC,CASSSGLAGLNEQFF,-,TRBD2,TRBV5-4,TRBJ2-1
TGCGCCAGCAGCCCACAAGGGGGCGCAGGAGCGGGAATCACAGATACGCAGTATTTT,CASSPQGGAGAGITDTQYF,-,-,TRBV5-1,TRBJ2-3
TGTGCCAGCTCACGGAACCGGGGACGCACAGATACGCAGTATTTT,CASSRNRGRTDTQYF,-,-,TRBV18,TRBJ2-3
TGTGCCAGCAGTTGGCGCGGGAGGAGGAACGAGCAGTACTTC,CASSWRGRRNEQYF,-,TRBD2,TRBV27,TRBJ2-7
TGTGCCAGCAGGGAGGACGGCAGGGGGAAAGAGACCCAGTACTTC,CASREDGRGKETQYF,-,TRBD1,TRBV7-9,TRBJ2-5
TGTGCCGGGGGACAGGGGTACAATGAGCAGTTCTTC,CAGGQGYNEQFF,-,TRBD1,TRBV30,TRBJ2-1
TGCGCCAGCAGCGCGGGGCCACCCGGGGAGCTGTTTTTT,CASSAGPPGELFF,-,-,TRBV5-1,TRBJ2-2
TGCAGCGTTGATGACGGGTCTCAGCAGTACTTC,CSVDDGSQQYF,-,-,TRBV29-1,TRBJ2-7
TGTGCCAGCAGTGAACAAGCGGGAGGGGGCGAGCAGTACTTC,CASSEQAGGGEQYF,-,TRBD2,TRBV6-4,TRBJ2-7
TGTGCCAGCAGCTCACTTCGGGGCGGGAACACAGATACGCAGTATTTT,CASSSLRGGNTDTQYF,-,-,TRBV7-9,TRBJ2-3
TGTGCCAGTAGTACCCATCGGGGGGCCAACACTGAAGCTTTCTTT,CASSTHRGANTEAFF,-,-,TRBV19,TRBJ1-1
TGTGCCAGCAGTTGGAAAAACCACAGGGGTTCAGATACGCAGTATTTT,CASSWKNHRGSDTQYF,once,TRBD1,TRBV28,TRBJ2-3
TGCGCCAGCAGTGGGACAGGGGCCTACGAGCAGTACTTC,CASSGTGAYEQYF,-,TRBD1,TRBV10-2,TRBJ2-7
TGTGCCAGCAGCCGGACAGAGAACACTGAAGCTTTCTTT,CASSRTENTEAFF,-,-,TRBV6-5,TRBJ1-1
TGTGCCAGTAGTATAGGGACTTTACAAGAGACCCAGTACTTC,CASSIGTLQETQYF,-,-,TRBV19,TRBJ2-5
TGTGCCAGCACCACCCCGGGGGGGACCTACGAGCAGTACTTC,CASTTPGGTYEQYF,-,TRBD2,TRBV28,TRBJ2-7
TGCGCCAGCAGCTTGGGGACAGCGAACACTGAAGCTTTCTTT,CASSLGTANTEAFF,-,-,TRBV5-1,TRBJ1-1
TGTGCCAGCAGGCGGGGACTTAACACCGGGGAGCTGTTTTTT,CASRRGLNTGELFF,-,-,TRBV28,TRBJ2-2
TGTGCCAGCAGTTTAGGACTGATTAATCAGCCCCAGCATTTT,CASSLGLINQPQHF,-,-,TRBV6-5,TRBJ1-5